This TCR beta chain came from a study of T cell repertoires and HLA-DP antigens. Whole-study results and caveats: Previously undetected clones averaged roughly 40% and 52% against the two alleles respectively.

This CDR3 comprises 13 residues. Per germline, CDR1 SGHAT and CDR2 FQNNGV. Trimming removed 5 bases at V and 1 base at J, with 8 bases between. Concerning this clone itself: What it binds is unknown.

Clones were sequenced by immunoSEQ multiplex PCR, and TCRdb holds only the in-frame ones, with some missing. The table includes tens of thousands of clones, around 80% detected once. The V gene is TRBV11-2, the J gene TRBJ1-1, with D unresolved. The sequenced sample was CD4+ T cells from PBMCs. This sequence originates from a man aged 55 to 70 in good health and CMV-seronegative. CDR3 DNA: TGTGCCAGCAGCCAAGGACCGAACACTGAAGCTTTCTTT. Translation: CASSQGPNTEAFF.